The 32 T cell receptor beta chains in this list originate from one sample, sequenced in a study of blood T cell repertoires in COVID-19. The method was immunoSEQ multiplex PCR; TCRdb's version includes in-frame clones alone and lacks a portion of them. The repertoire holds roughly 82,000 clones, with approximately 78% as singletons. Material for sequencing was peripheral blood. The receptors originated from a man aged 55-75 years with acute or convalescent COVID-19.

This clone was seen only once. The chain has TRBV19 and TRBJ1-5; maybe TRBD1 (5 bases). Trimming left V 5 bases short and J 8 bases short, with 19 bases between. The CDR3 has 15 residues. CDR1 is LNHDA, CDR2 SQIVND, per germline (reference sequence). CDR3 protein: CASSPGRQSYEPQHF. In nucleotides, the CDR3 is TGTGCCAGTAGTCCAGGGCGGCAGTCGTACGAGCCCCAGCATTTT.

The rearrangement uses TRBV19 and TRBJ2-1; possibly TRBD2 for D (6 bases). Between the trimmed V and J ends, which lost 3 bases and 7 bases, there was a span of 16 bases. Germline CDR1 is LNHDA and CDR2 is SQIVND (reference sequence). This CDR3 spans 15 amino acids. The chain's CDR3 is CASSILRGLRNEQFF. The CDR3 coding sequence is TGTGCCAGTAGTATCTTGCGGGGCTTAAGAAATGAGCAGTTCTTC.

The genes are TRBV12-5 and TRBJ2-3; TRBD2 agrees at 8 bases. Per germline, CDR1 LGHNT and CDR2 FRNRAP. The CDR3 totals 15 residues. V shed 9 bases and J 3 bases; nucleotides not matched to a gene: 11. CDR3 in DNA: TGTGCTAGCGCTTCGTGGTCTAGCGGGACAGATACGCAGTATTTT. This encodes CASASWSSGTDTQYF.

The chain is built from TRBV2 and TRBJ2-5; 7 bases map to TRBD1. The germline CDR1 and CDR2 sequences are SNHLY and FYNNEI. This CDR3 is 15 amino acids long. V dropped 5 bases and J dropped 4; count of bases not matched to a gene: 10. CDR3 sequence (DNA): TGTGCCAGCAGTAACCGGGACAGAGGCCCAGAGACCCAGTACTTC. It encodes CASSNRDRGPETQYF.

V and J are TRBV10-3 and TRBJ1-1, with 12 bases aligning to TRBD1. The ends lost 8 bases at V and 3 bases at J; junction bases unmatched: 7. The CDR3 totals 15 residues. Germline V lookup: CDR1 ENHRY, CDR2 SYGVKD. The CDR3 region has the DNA TGTGCCATCGCGGGACAGGGGGCGTTGTACACTGAAGCTTTCTTT. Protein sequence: CAIAGQGALYTEAFF.

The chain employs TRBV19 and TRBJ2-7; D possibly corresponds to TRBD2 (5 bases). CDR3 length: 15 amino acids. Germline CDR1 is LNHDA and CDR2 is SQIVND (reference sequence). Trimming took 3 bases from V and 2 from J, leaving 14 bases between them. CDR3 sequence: CASSISASPTYEQYF. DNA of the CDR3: TGTGCCAGTAGTATTAGCGCCTCGCCAACCTACGAGCAGTACTTC.

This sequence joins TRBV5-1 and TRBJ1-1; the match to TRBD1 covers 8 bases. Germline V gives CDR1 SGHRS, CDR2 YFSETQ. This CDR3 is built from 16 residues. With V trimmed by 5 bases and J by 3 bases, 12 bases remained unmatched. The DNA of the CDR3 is TGCGCCAGCAGTAATGCCGGACAGGGTGCGGACACTGAAGCTTTCTTT. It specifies CASSNAGQGADTEAFF.

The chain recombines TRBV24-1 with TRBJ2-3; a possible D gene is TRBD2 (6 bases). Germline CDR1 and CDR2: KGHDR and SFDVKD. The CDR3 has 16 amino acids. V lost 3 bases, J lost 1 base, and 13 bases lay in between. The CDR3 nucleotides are TGTGCCACCAGTGATATCACCGGGACTCGCACAGATACGCAGTATTTT. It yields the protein CATSDITGTRTDTQYF.

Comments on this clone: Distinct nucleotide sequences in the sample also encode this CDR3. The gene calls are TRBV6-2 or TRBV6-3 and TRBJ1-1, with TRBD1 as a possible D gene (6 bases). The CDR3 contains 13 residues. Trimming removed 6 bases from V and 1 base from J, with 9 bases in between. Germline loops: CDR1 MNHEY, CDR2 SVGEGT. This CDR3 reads CASSLQGNTEAFF. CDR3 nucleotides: TGTGCCAGCAGCCTACAGGGGAACACTGAAGCTTTCTTT.

The CDR3 DNA sequence: TGTGCCAGCAGCCCCAGACAGGGGGCAAGGGAGCAGTTCTTC. Translating gives CASSPRQGAREQFF. The chain couples TRBV28 to TRBJ2-1, with 10 bases lining up with TRBD1. The CDR3 contains 14 residues. Trimming removed 6 bases from V and 10 bases from J; junction bases left unmatched: 9. Germline values: CDR1 MDHEN, CDR2 SYDVKM.

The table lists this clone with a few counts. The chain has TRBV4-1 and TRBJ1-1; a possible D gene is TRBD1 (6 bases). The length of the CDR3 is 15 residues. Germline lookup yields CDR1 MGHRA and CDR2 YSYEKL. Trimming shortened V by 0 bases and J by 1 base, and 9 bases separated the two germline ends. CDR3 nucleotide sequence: TGCGCCAGCAGCCAAGAAGGGACACAGAACACTGAAGCTTTCTTT. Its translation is CASSQEGTQNTEAFF.

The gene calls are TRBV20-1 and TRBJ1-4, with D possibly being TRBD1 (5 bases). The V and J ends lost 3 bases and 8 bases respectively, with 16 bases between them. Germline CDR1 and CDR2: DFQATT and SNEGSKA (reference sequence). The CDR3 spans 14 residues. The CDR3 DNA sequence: TGCAGTGCTAGTAGACCGGGGGGGGGAGAAAAACTGTTTTTT. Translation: CSASRPGGGEKLFF.

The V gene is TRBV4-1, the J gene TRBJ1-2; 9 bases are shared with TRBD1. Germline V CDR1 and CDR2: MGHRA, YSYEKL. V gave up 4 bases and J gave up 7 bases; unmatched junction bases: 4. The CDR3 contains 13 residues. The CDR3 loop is CASSPQGARGYTF. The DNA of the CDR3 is TGCGCCAGCAGCCCACAGGGGGCGCGTGGCTACACCTTC.

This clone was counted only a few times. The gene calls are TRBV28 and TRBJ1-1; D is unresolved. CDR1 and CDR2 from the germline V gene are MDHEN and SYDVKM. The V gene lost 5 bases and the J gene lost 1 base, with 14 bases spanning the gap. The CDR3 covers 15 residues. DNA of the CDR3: TGTGCCAGCAGTCCCCTAGTCCCTACGAACACTGAAGCTTTCTTT. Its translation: CASSPLVPTNTEAFF.

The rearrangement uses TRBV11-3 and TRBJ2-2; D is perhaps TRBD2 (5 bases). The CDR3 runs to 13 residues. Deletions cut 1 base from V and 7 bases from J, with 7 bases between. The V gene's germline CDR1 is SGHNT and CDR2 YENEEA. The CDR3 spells CASSLVGGGELFF. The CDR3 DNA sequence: TGTGCCAGCAGCTTAGTTGGAGGCGGGGAGCTGTTTTTT.

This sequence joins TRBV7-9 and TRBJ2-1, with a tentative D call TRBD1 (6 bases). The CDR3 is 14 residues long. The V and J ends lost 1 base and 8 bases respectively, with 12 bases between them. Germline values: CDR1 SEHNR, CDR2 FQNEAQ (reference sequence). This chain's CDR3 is CASSLVAGVDEQFF. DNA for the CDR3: TGTGCCAGCAGCTTAGTGGCAGGGGTGGATGAGCAGTTCTTC.

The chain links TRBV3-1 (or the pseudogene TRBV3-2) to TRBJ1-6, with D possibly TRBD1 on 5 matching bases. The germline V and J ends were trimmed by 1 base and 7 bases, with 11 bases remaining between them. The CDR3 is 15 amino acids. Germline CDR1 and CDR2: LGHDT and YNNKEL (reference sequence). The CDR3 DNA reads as TGTGCCAGCAGCCAAGGCGGCAGGGTCAATTCACCCCTCCACTTT. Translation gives CASSQGGRVNSPLHF.

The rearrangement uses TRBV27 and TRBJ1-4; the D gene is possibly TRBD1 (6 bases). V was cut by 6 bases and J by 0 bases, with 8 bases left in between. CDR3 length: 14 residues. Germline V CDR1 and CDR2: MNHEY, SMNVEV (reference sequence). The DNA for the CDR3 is TGTGCCAGCAGGGGGGCTGCAACTAATGAAAAACTGTTTTTT. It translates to CASRGAATNEKLFF.

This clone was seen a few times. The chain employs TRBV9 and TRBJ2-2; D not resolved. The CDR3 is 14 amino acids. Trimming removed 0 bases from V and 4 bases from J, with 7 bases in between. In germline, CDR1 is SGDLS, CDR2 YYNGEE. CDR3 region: CASSVGPLTGELFF. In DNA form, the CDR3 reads TGTGCCAGCAGCGTAGGTCCACTCACCGGGGAGCTGTTTTTT.

The CDR3 DNA follows: TGTGCCAGCTCGCCGGGACTAGCGGGGGACAATGAGCAGTTCTTC. Translating gives CASSPGLAGDNEQFF. V gene TRBV18 combines with J gene TRBJ2-1; 14 bases fit TRBD2. J gave up 5 bases and V 6 bases, and 3 bases lay outside the gene matches. The germline CDR1 and CDR2 sequences are KGHSH and LQKENI. This CDR3 is built from 15 residues.

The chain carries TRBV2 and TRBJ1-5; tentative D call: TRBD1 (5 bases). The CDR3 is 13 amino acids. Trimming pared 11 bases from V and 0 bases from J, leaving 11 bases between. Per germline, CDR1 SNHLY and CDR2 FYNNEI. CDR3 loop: CAGGEYSNQPQHF. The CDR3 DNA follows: TGTGCCGGAGGGGAATATAGCAATCAGCCCCAGCATTTT.

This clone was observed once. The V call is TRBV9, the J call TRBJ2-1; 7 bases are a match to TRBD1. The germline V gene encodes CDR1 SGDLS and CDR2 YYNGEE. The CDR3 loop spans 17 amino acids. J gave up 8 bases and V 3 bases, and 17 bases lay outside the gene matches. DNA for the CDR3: TGTGCCAGCAGCGCCCACGAACCGGGACAGTTCGGCCATGAGCAGTTCTTC. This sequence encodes CASSAHEPGQFGHEQFF.

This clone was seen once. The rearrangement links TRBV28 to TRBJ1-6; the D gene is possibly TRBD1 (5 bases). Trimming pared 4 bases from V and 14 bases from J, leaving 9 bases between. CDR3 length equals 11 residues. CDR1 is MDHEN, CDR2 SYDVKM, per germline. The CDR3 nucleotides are TGTGCCAGCAGTTGGGGGGGATCCCTCCACTTT. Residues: CASSWGGSLHF.

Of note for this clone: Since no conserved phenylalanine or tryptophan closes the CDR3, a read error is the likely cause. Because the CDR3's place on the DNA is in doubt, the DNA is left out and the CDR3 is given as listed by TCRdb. The CDR3 loop is CASSSSGQGPGI. This rearrangement joins TRBV28 to TRBJ1-1; TRBD1 is the table's D call, not checked against the DNA. CDR1 MDHEN and CDR2 SYDVKM come from the germline V gene. The CDR3 has 12 residues if both end residues are counted.

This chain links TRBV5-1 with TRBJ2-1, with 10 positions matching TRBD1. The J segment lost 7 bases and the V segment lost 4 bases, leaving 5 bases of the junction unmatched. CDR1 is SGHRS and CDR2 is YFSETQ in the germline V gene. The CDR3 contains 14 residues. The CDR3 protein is CASSPRQGANEQFF. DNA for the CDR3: TGCGCCAGCAGCCCGAGACAGGGGGCGAATGAGCAGTTCTTC.

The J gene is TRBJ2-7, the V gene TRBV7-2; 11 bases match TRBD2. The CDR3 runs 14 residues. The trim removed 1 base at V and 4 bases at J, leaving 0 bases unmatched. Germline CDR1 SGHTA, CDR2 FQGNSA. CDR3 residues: CASSLGLAGYEQYF. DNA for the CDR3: TGTGCCAGCAGCTTAGGACTAGCGGGGTACGAGCAGTACTTC.

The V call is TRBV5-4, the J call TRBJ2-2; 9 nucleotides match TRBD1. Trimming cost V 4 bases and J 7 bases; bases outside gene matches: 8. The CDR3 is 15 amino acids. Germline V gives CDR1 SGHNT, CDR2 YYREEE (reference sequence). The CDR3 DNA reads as TGTGCCAGCAGCCTTCGGACAGGGGACGTCGGGGAGCTGTTTTTT. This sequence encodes CASSLRTGDVGELFF.

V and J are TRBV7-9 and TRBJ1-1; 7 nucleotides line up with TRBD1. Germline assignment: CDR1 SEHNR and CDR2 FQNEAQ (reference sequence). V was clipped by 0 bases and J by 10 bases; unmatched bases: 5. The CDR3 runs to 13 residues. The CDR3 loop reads CASSLADRSGAFF. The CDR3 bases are TGTGCCAGCAGCTTAGCGGACAGGAGCGGAGCTTTCTTT. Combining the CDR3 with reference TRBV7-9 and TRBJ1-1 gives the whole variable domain DTGVSQNPRHKITKRGQNVTFRCDPISEHNRLYWYRQTLGQGPEFLTYFQNEAQLEKSRLLSDRFSAERPKGSFSTLEIQRTEQGDSAMYLCASSLADRSGAFFGQGTRLTVV.

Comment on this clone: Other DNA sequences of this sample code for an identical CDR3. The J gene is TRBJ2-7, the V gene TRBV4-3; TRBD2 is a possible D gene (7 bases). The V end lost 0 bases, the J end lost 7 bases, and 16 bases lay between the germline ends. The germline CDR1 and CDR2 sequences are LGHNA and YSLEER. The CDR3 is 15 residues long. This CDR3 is CASSQDPGGLWEQYF. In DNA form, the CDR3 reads TGCGCCAGCAGCCAAGATCCCGGGGGGCTTTGGGAGCAGTACTTC.

CDR3 nucleotides: TGTGCCAGCAGCGTATCGGGGGGCACTGAAGCTTTCTTT. Its protein product is CASSVSGGTEAFF. The chain recombines TRBV9 with TRBJ1-1, with a possible D match to TRBD1 (5 bases). There are 13 residues in the CDR3. Germline values: CDR1 SGDLS, CDR2 YYNGEE. V was clipped by 1 base and J by 4 bases, with 8 bases between them.

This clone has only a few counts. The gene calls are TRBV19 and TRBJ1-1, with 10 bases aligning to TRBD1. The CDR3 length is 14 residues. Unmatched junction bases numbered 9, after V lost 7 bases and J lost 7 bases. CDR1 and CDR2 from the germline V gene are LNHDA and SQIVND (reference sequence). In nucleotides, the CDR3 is TGTGCCAGTACCAAGGGGACAGGGGTAAATGAAGCTTTCTTT. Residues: CASTKGTGVNEAFF.

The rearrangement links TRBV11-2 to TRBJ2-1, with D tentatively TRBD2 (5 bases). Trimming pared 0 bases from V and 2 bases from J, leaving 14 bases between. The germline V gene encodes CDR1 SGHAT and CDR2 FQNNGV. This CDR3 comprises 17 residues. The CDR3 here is CASSLDPTRGTYNEQFF. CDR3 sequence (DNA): TGTGCCAGCAGCTTAGATCCCACCCGGGGAACCTACAATGAGCAGTTCTTC. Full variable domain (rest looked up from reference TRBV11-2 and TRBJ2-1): EAGVAQSPRYKIIEKRQSVAFWCNPISGHATLYWYQQILGQGPKLLIQFQNNGVVDDSQLPKDRFSAERLKGVDSTLKIQPAKLEDSAVYLCASSLDPTRGTYNEQFFGPGTRLTVL.